Given below is one T cell receptor beta chain in context. The ends were cut back, 6 bases at V and 3 bases at J, with 17 bases in the middle. Germline V gene lookup returns CDR1 KGHSH and CDR2 LQKENI. There are 15 residues in the CDR3. The record originates from a study of blood T cell repertoires in COVID-19. Overall study: Samples taken during acute and convalescent COVID-19 were collected in the United States, Italy and Spain. The analysed material was cDNA or gDNA that came from T cells, B-cell-depleted T cells, or PBMCs.

Authors' processing steps: By means of reference gene primer amplification, nucleated cell counts were estimated. TCRdb's copy holds only in-frame clones and misses some; the assay was immunoSEQ multiplex PCR. V and J calls and clone size are as listed in that table; D and trimming were resolved from the DNA. The sample lists more than 110,000 clones; 80% to 90% were seen once. The chain links TRBV18 to TRBJ1-2; D possibly corresponds to TRBD1 (5 bases). The sample consisted of peripheral blood. This sequence originates from a woman aged 40 to 50 with acute or convalescent COVID-19. The CDR3 region has the DNA TGTGCCAGCTCCATATTTCGAGGACAAGACTATGGCTACACCTTC. Translated: CASSIFRGQDYGYTF. Supplemented by reference TRBV18 and TRBJ1-2, the full variable domain reads NAGVMQNPRHLVRRRGQEARLRCSPMKGHSHVYWYRQLPEEGLKFMVYLQKENIIDESGMPKERFSAEFPKEGPSILRIQQVVRGDSAAYFCASSIFRGQDYGYTFGSGTRLTVV.